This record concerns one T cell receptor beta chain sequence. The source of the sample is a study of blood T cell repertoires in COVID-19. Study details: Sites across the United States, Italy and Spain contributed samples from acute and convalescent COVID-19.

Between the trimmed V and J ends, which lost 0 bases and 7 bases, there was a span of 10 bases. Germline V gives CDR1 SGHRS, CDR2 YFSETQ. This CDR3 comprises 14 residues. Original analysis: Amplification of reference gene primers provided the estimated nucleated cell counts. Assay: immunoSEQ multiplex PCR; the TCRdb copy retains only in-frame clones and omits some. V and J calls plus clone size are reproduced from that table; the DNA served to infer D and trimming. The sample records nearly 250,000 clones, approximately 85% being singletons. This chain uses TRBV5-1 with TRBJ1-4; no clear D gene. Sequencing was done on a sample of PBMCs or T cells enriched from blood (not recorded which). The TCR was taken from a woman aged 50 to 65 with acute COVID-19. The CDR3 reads CASSLGGVSEKLFF. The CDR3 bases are TGCGCCAGCAGCTTGGGGGGAGTGAGTGAAAAACTGTTTTTT.